These 8 T cell receptor beta chains originate from one sample sequenced in a study of blood T cell repertoires in COVID-19 (dated by TCRdb to the early 2020s). The library was obtained by the immunoSEQ multiplex PCR assay. TCRdb took over this immuneACCESS table, retaining in-frame rearrangements with V and J assigned. Such tables are incomplete; in checked studies, under half of the missing clones stem from an unresolved V gene, and the remainder is unexplained. In this sample the table shows about 180,000 clones, 65% to 85% of which occur a single time. In total, the top ten clones hold around 5.1% of the sample. Sequencing was done on a sample of PBMCs or T cells enriched from blood (not recorded which). The receptor source for this set is a woman in her forties with acute COVID-19.

This clone appeared a single time. V and J are TRBV11-1 and TRBJ2-5; a weak D match, TRBD1 (6 bases). CDR3 size: 13 residues. Per the germline V gene, CDR1 is SGHAT and CDR2 is FQDESV (reference sequence). V shed 2 bases and J shed 4 bases, with 8 bases lying between them. The CDR3 loop is CASSLHRVETQYF. Here the CDR3 DNA reads TGTGCCAGCAGCTTACACAGGGTAGAGACCCAGTACTTC.

This rearrangement joins TRBV7-8 to TRBJ1-2, with TRBD1 identical over 8 bases. The CDR3 is 15 residues long. Germline V CDR1 and CDR2: SGHVS, FQNEAQ. V lost 4 bases to trimming and J lost 2 bases; unmatched junction nucleotides: 6. Written as DNA, the CDR3 is TGTGCCAGCAGCTCGGGGACAGGTAGAAACTATGGCTACACCTTC. It is translated as CASSSGTGRNYGYTF.

This clone was found once. This chain links TRBV5-1 with TRBJ2-1, with TRBD2 identical over 7 bases. CDR1 is SGHRS and CDR2 is YFSETQ in the germline V gene. The CDR3 extends over 15 amino acids. Trimming took 0 bases from V and 3 from J; bases not matched to a gene: 3. The CDR3 region is CASSLETSSYNEQFF. The CDR3 nucleotides read TGCGCCAGCAGCTTGGAGACTAGCAGCTACAATGAGCAGTTCTTC.

The CDR3 reads CASSLSYQSGYTF. The CDR3 DNA reads TGTGCCAGCAGTCTTAGCTACCAGAGTGGCTACACCTTC. This rearrangement joins TRBV2 to TRBJ1-2; D remains unclear. From germline, CDR1 is SNHLY and CDR2 FYNNEI. The CDR3 runs 13 residues. Trimming left V 5 bases short and J 7 bases short, with 14 bases between. Using reference TRBV2 and TRBJ1-2 for the parts outside the CDR3, the full variable domain is EPEVTQTPSHQVTQMGQEVILRCVPISNHLYFYWYRQILGQKVEFLVSFYNNEISEKSEIFDDQFSVERPDGSNFTLKIRSTKLEDSAMYFCASSLSYQSGYTFGSGTRLTVV.

The chain recombines TRBV27 with TRBJ2-1, with D perhaps TRBD2 (5 bases). Germline CDR1 MNHEY, CDR2 SMNVEV (reference sequence). The ends were cut back, 2 bases at V and 5 bases at J, with 10 bases in the middle. There are 14 residues in the CDR3. CDR3 sequence (DNA): TGTGCCAGCAGTTTAGGACTGCCTCACAATGAGCAGTTCTTC. This codes for CASSLGLPHNEQFF.

The chain recombines TRBV6-5 with TRBJ1-1; D is unresolved. Trimming took off 2 bases at V and 5 bases at J, with 12 bases between the two ends. The germline V gene encodes CDR1 MNHEY and CDR2 SVGAGI. This CDR3 is built from 14 residues. CDR3 bases: TGTGCCAGCAGTTACAGGGTTGGAGGGACTGAAGCTTTCTTT. Its protein product is CASSYRVGGTEAFF.

V and J are TRBV5-1 and TRBJ2-7; 7 bases agree with TRBD2. This CDR3 spans 14 amino acids. The V gene end was trimmed by 5 bases and the J gene end by 5 bases; junction bases not matched to a gene: 10. Germline V gives CDR1 SGHRS, CDR2 YFSETQ. CDR3 in DNA: TGCGCCAGCAGTCCCGGGGGGATAGCGGACGAGCAGTACTTC. Translation gives CASSPGGIADEQYF.

This rearrangement joins TRBV19 to TRBJ1-5, with a weak D call TRBD1 (6 bases). Between the trimmed V and J ends, which lost 2 bases and 8 bases, there was a span of 13 bases. Germline-derived CDR1 and CDR2 are LNHDA and SQIVND (reference sequence). The CDR3 loop spans 14 amino acids. In nucleotides, the CDR3 is TGTGCCAGTAGTATAAATCAGGGGAAGGAGCCCCAGCATTTT. Translated: CASSINQGKEPQHF.